This T cell receptor (beta chain) was captured in a study of molecular identifiers for immune sequencing clone quantification. Study observations and caveats: Over 98% of effector molecules, but under 1% in naive cells, were held by clones with more than 20 RNA copies. Reports indicate spiked Jurkat TCR RNA from one cell could be found among one million naive cells.

Trimming removed 6 bases from V and 8 bases from J, with 14 bases in between. The CDR3 consists of 14 residues. TCR libraries were built in bulk with a published protocol and specific TCR primers. TCRdb reprocessed the PCR reads via MiXCR and lists one record per CDR3 protein. The sample has approximately 500,000 distinct CDR3 sequences, about 25% seen once. As regards this clonotype: Its target is unknown. One base away lies a much larger clone, so this may be a sequencing read error.

CD8+CD4-CCR7+CD45RA+ cells were sorted as naive CD8 T cells. This receptor was taken from a human donor in good health. Some libraries in this study had Jurkat cell RNA spiked in. The sample was naive CD8+ T cells from blood, with Jurkat cell RNA spiked in. The subset here: FACS-sorted CD8+CD4-CCR7+CD45RA+ naive T cells. The V gene is TRBV12-3 or TRBV12-4, the J gene TRBJ1-6; no clear D gene. CDR3 in amino acids: CASSASTGDSPLHF. CDR3 nucleotide sequence: TGTGCCAGCAGCGCTTCCACGGGAGATTCACCCCTCCACTTT.